The 5 T cell receptor beta chains in this list originate from one sample, sequenced in a study of identical twins. TCRdb analysed the 5' RACE reads with MiXCR anew, one entry per CDR3 protein. The data show 1.5 million or so distinct CDR3 sequences, less than 35% seen once. What was sequenced was cord blood. The receptors were gathered from a newborn girl in good health.

The sample holds a few counts of this clonotype. The chain combines TRBV10-1 with TRBJ2-1; 8 bases align to TRBD2. J was trimmed by 7 bases and V by 3 bases; bases with no gene match: 5. CDR1 WNHNN and CDR2 SYGVQD come from the germline V gene (reference sequence). The CDR3 runs 14 residues. Written as DNA, the CDR3 is TGCGCCAGCAGTGAACAGCGGGGGAGAAATGAGCAGTTCTTC. Protein product: CASSEQRGRNEQFF.

CDR3 amino acids: CASSIQWGQDSYEQYF. The CDR3 region has the DNA TGTGCCAGCAGCATACAATGGGGACAGGACTCCTACGAGCAGTACTTC. V is TRBV5-8 and J is TRBJ2-7; 8 bases are shared with TRBD1. This CDR3 is built from 16 residues. Germline values: CDR1 SGHTS, CDR2 YDEGEE. V gave up 4 bases and J gave up 0 bases; unmatched junction bases: 9.

The genes are TRBV12-3 or TRBV12-4 and TRBJ1-1; TRBD1 is a possible D gene (5 bases). CDR3 length equals 12 residues. With 4 bases removed from V and 13 bases from J, the gap between germline ends came to 16 bases. The CDR3 sequence: CASSWGTGRGFF. DNA for the CDR3: TGTGCCAGCAGTTGGGGGACCGGGAGGGGTTTCTTT.

To note about this clonotype: A read error may account for a junction end that differs from germline. V and J are TRBV6-1 and TRBJ1-5; a possible D gene is TRBD1 (6 bases). The CDR3 has 16 amino acids. Germline V gives CDR1 MNHNS, CDR2 SASEGT. The CDR3 sequence: CASEGVTGFGNQPRHF. The DNA for the CDR3 is TGTGCCAGCGAGGGGGTCACAGGGTTTGGGAATCAGCCCCGGCATTTT.

This clonotype was counted a few times. The chain recombines TRBV4-2 with TRBJ1-1; D uncertain. Germline values: CDR1 LGHNA, CDR2 YNFKEQ. Trimming removed 0 bases from V and 1 base from J, with 9 bases in between. CDR3 length equals 15 residues. In nucleotides, the CDR3 is TGTGCCAGCAGCCAAGAAGGGCACCGGAACACTGAAGCTTTCTTT. It yields the protein CASSQEGHRNTEAFF.